The 23 T cell receptor beta chains reported below all come from one sample, sequenced in a study of blood T cell repertoires in COVID-19. Assay used: immunoSEQ multiplex PCR; TCRdb lists only in-frame clones, some missing. The sample yields roughly 180,000 clones, 86% seen once. The sequencing sample was made of peripheral blood. Every receptor here comes from a man between 65 and 80 years old with active or convalescent COVID-19.

For this clone: Other DNA sequences in this sample translate to the same CDR3. J is TRBJ2-7 and V is TRBV19; 8 bases fit TRBD2. Germline V gene lookup returns CDR1 LNHDA and CDR2 SQIVND (reference sequence). Trimming took 3 bases from V and 6 from J; bases not matched to a gene: 1. This CDR3 comprises 12 residues. This CDR3 is CASSIRGGEQYF. The CDR3 coding sequence is TGTGCCAGTAGTATTCGGGGGGGCGAGCAGTACTTC.

The V call is TRBV7-2, the J call TRBJ1-2; D gene ambiguous. This CDR3 contains 15 residues. CDR1 SGHTA and CDR2 FQGNSA come from the germline V gene. V lost 3 bases, J lost 3 bases, and 14 bases lay in between. DNA for the CDR3: TGTGCCAGCAGCTTCAGGCAGCCTAATTACTATGGCTACACCTTC. Translation: CASSFRQPNYYGYTF.

The chain has TRBV7-2 and TRBJ1-1, with 11 bases fitting TRBD1. The CDR3 is made up of 14 amino acids. CDR1 is SGHTA, CDR2 FQGNSA, per germline. J gave up 5 bases and V 5 bases, and 4 bases lay outside the gene matches. CDR3 coding DNA: TGTGCCAGCAGCCAAGGACAGGGGGCGACTGAAGCTTTCTTT. Its translation: CASSQGQGATEAFF.

This clone was recorded once. V is TRBV18 and J is TRBJ1-2; D may be TRBD1 (6 bases). Germline V CDR1 and CDR2: KGHSH, LQKENI. The V gene lost 6 bases and the J gene lost 4 bases, with 18 bases spanning the gap. The CDR3 length is 15 residues. CDR3 DNA sequence: TGTGCCAGCTCCCCTCCCGACAGGAGCGGCTATGGCTACACCTTC. Translating it yields CASSPPDRSGYGYTF.

The genes are TRBV5-1 and TRBJ2-1; 8 bases agree with TRBD1. Germline assignment: CDR1 SGHRS and CDR2 YFSETQ. The CDR3 is made up of 16 amino acids. V lost 1 base, J lost 5 bases, and 8 bases stayed unmatched. CDR3 protein: CASSLNPGQGHNEQFF. The CDR3 nucleotides are TGCGCCAGCAGCTTGAACCCTGGACAGGGACACAATGAGCAGTTCTTC.

Notes on this clone: Germline is not matched at one junction end, which may reflect a read error. The chain is built from TRBV5-1 and TRBJ1-1, with 8 nucleotides matching TRBD1. This CDR3 contains 14 residues. Germline values: CDR1 SGHRS, CDR2 YFSETQ. The CDR3 region is CASSWSGQGNLIRF. DNA of the CDR3: TGCGCCAGCAGCTGGTCAGGACAGGGAAATTTAATCAGGTTC.

V and J are TRBV27 and TRBJ1-6, with 9 bases that match TRBD1. The CDR3 consists of 17 residues. The V gene end was trimmed by 5 bases and the J gene end by 5 bases; junction bases not matched to a gene: 10. Germline V lookup: CDR1 MNHEY, CDR2 SMNVEV (reference sequence). The CDR3 nucleotides read TGTGCCAGCAGTCCTTATACCGGGACAGGGAATAATTCACCCCTCCACTTT. Residues: CASSPYTGTGNNSPLHF.

The chain carries TRBV15 and TRBJ2-2, with 7 bases matching TRBD1. J gave up 5 bases and V 3 bases, and 6 bases lay outside the gene matches. Looked up from germline, CDR1 is LNHNV and CDR2 is YYDKDF (reference sequence). The CDR3 extends over 15 amino acids. The CDR3 loop is CATSRTGRETGELFF. The CDR3 DNA reads TGTGCCACCAGCAGGACAGGGAGAGAGACCGGGGAGCTGTTTTTT.

This clone was seen just once. J is TRBJ2-5 and V is TRBV18; tentatively, D is TRBD1 (6 bases). The CDR3 loop spans 16 amino acids. V was shortened by 6 bases and J by 5 bases, with 22 bases between the two germline ends. The V gene's germline CDR1 is KGHSH and CDR2 LQKENI. CDR3 bases: TGTGCCAGCTCGCTCCGCCGGGACACGACGGCCGAGACCCAGTACTTC. Its translation is CASSLRRDTTAETQYF.

In this sample, this clone turned up once. This chain joins TRBV11-2 and TRBJ2-3; D possibly corresponds to TRBD2 (5 bases). Trimming removed 5 bases from V and 7 bases from J, with 16 bases in between. The CDR3 covers 14 residues. CDR1 SGHAT and CDR2 FQNNGV come from the germline V gene. This CDR3 reads CASSPEGLPNTQYF. The DNA for the CDR3 is TGTGCCAGCAGCCCAGAGGGATTGCCAAATACGCAGTATTTT.

The chain has TRBV5-1 and TRBJ1-2, with D tentatively TRBD1 (5 bases). Germline V gene data show CDR1 as SGHRS and CDR2 as YFSETQ. The CDR3 is 13 residues long. V shed 0 bases and J shed 9 bases, with 12 bases lying between them. This chain's CDR3 is CASSLDQGISYTF. The CDR3 DNA reads TGCGCCAGCAGCTTGGATCAGGGAATTAGCTACACCTTC.

The V gene is TRBV3-1 (or the pseudogene TRBV3-2), the J gene TRBJ2-7; a weak D match, TRBD2 (5 bases). V lost 1 base, J lost 8 bases, and 12 bases lay in between. In germline, CDR1 is LGHDT, CDR2 YNNKEL (reference sequence). CDR3 length: 13 amino acids. The CDR3 DNA sequence: TGTGCCAGCAGCCAAGGCGGGTCGGTTAAGCAGTACTTC. It is translated as CASSQGGSVKQYF.

The genes are TRBV7-6 and TRBJ2-1; 8 nucleotides match TRBD2. This CDR3 has 15 amino acids. J lost 1 base, V lost 3 bases, and 2 bases had no gene match. Germline assignment: CDR1 SGHVS and CDR2 FNYEAQ. Here the CDR3 DNA reads TGTGCCAGCAGCTTCTTAGCGGGATCCTACAATGAGCAGTTCTTC. Its translation: CASSFLAGSYNEQFF.

The rearrangement uses TRBV30 and TRBJ1-6; a weak D match, TRBD1 (6 bases). V was cut by 5 bases and J by 0 bases, with 17 bases left in between. Germline values: CDR1 GTSNPN, CDR2 SVGIG (reference sequence). The CDR3 length is 17 residues. CDR3 region: CAWGQGGGGSYNSPLHF. CDR3 in DNA: TGTGCCTGGGGACAAGGGGGGGGTGGCTCCTATAATTCACCCCTCCACTTT.

This rearrangement joins TRBV3-1 (or the pseudogene TRBV3-2) to TRBJ2-7; a weak D match, TRBD1 (5 bases). Looked up from germline, CDR1 is LGHDT and CDR2 is YNNKEL (reference sequence). The CDR3 extends over 13 amino acids. V gave up 1 base and J gave up 7 bases, with 11 bases separating them. CDR3 region: CASSQASPGEQYF. The CDR3 DNA follows: TGTGCCAGCAGCCAAGCGTCTCCAGGGGAGCAGTACTTC.

In nucleotides, the CDR3 is TGTGCCAGCAGTCCCCTCTCTGGAAACACCATATATTTT. Translated: CASSPLSGNTIYF. This chain joins TRBV28 and TRBJ1-3; no firm D call. V was shortened by 5 bases and J by 0 bases, with 5 bases between the two germline ends. This CDR3 is 13 amino acids long. Germline-derived CDR1 and CDR2 are MDHEN and SYDVKM.

The chain links TRBV5-4 to TRBJ2-3; D ambiguous. The germline V gene encodes CDR1 SGHNT and CDR2 YYREEE (reference sequence). The CDR3 sequence is 16 residues long. The V end was cut by 4 bases, the J end by 1 base, with 16 bases between. The DNA of the CDR3 is TGTGCCAGCAGCCCCTCCGGCGGAGCTGGCACAGATACGCAGTATTTT. It specifies CASSPSGGAGTDTQYF.

The rearrangement links TRBV2 to TRBJ1-1; the D gene is possibly TRBD1 (6 bases). Per the germline V gene, CDR1 is SNHLY and CDR2 is FYNNEI. This CDR3 has 14 residues. Trimming took 6 bases from V and 3 from J, leaving 14 bases between them. CDR3 amino acids: CASRVQGLDTEAFF. The DNA of the CDR3 is TGTGCCAGCAGGGTACAGGGATTGGACACTGAAGCTTTCTTT.

This chain connects TRBV5-4 to TRBJ2-7, with 12 bases identical to TRBD2. Germline V gene lookup returns CDR1 SGHNT and CDR2 YYREEE (reference sequence). V dropped 4 bases and J dropped 4; count of bases not matched to a gene: 9. The CDR3 covers 16 residues. Here the CDR3 reads CASSQSVTSGRYEQYF. The CDR3 nucleotides are TGTGCCAGCAGCCAATCAGTGACTAGCGGGAGATACGAGCAGTACTTC.

The V call is TRBV6-5, the J call TRBJ1-1; D call uncertain. CDR1 is MNHEY and CDR2 is SVGAGI in the germline V gene. The CDR3 sequence is 14 residues long. V was shortened by 1 base and J by 1 base, with 7 bases between the two germline ends. In nucleotides, the CDR3 is TGTGCCAGCAGTTACTGGGCAGCGAACACTGAAGCTTTCTTT. Translating gives CASSYWAANTEAFF.

V gene TRBV2 combines with J gene TRBJ1-4; 9 bases agree with TRBD1. Germline V gene lookup returns CDR1 SNHLY and CDR2 FYNNEI. CDR3 length: 14 residues. Trimming at V came to 4 bases and at J to 7 bases, leaving 4 bases not matched to a gene. The CDR3 sequence: CASSVQGAGEKLFF. CDR3 DNA: TGTGCCAGCAGTGTACAGGGGGCTGGTGAAAAACTGTTTTTT.

The chain combines TRBV29-1 with TRBJ2-5; 8 bases agree with TRBD1. With V trimmed by 7 bases and J by 1 base, 11 bases remained unmatched. The CDR3 loop spans 15 amino acids. Germline V CDR1 and CDR2: SQVTM, ANQGSEA. CDR3 DNA: TGCAGCGGTAACAGGGGGTCCTTTTCCCAAGAGACCCAGTACTTC. Encoded protein: CSGNRGSFSQETQYF.

J is TRBJ1-4 and V is TRBV6-5, with D possibly matching TRBD1 (5 bases). CDR1 is MNHEY, CDR2 SVGAGI, per germline. This CDR3 has 14 residues. V was cut by 7 bases and J by 7 bases, with 16 bases left in between. The CDR3 reads CASTPQGNGEKLFF. CDR3 coding DNA: TGTGCCAGCACCCCCCAGGGTAATGGTGAAAAACTGTTTTTT.